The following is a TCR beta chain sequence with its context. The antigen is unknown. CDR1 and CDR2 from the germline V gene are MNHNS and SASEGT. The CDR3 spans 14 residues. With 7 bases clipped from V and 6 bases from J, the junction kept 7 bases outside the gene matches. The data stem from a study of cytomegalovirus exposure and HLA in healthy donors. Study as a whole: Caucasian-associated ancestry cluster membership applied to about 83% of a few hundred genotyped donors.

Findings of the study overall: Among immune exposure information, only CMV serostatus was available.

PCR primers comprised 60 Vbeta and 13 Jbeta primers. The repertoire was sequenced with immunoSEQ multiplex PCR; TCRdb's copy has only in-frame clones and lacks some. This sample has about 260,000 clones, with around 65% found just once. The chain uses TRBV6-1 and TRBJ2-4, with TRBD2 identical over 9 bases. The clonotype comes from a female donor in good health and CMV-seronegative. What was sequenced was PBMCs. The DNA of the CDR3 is TGTGCCAGCACGATAGCGGGAGATGCAAACATTCAGTACTTC. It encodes CASTIAGDANIQYF.